These T cell receptor beta chains were read from a single sample in a study of memory CD8 T cells in hepatitis C reinfection. The table came from immunoSEQ multiplex PCR; TCRdb's copy has only in-frame clones and leaves some out. Among about 4,800 clones listed, approximately 90% were seen once. The sample taken for sequencing was naive CD8+ T cells sorted from blood. These receptors were obtained from a middle-aged man with hepatitis C virus infection. CDR3s include the opening cysteine and the closing phenylalanine or tryptophan. Each record gives: CDR3 DNA, CDR3 protein, D gene, V gene, J gene, clone size, CDR3 length. The D gene is left open where the match is weak. Clone size appears in some rows only: once, few, many, or a class for an expanded clone.

CDR3 DNA: TGTGCCAGCAGCGATGGCAGCGGGACCCTTCTTCCCCGATACGAGCAGTACTTC
CDR3 protein: CASSDGSGTLLPRYEQYF
D gene: TRBD2
V gene: TRBV5-4
J gene: TRBJ2-7
clone size: once
CDR3 length: 18

CDR3 DNA: TGTGCCAGCAGTTTCGGACTAGCGGGAGGAGATACGCAGTATTTT
CDR3 protein: CASSFGLAGGDTQYF
D gene: TRBD2
V gene: TRBV28
J gene: TRBJ2-3
clone size: .
CDR3 length: 15

CDR3 DNA: TGTGCCAGCAGCTTAGCCCGCGGCACTGAAGCTTTCTTT
CDR3 protein: CASSLARGTEAFF
D gene: .
V gene: TRBV13
J gene: TRBJ1-1
clone size: .
CDR3 length: 13

CDR3 DNA: TGTGCCATCAGTGAGTCAGGACAGGGAGTTCTCTCTGGCTACACCTTC
CDR3 protein: CAISESGQGVLSGYTF
D gene: TRBD1
V gene: TRBV10-3
J gene: TRBJ1-2
clone size: .
CDR3 length: 16

CDR3 DNA: TGTGCCAGCTCACCAGGGGCAGGCTCTGGAAACACCATATATTTT
CDR3 protein: CASSPGAGSGNTIYF
D gene: .
V gene: TRBV18
J gene: TRBJ1-3
clone size: once
CDR3 length: 15

CDR3 DNA: TGTGCCAGCAGGGACAGTAGCAATCAGCCCCAGCATTTT
CDR3 protein: CASRDSSNQPQHF
D gene: .
V gene: TRBV2
J gene: TRBJ1-5
clone size: .
CDR3 length: 13

CDR3 DNA: TGTGCCAGCAGTCCAGGGAGGAGCTCCTACGAGCAGTACTTC
CDR3 protein: CASSPGRSSYEQYF
D gene: .
V gene: TRBV28
J gene: TRBJ2-7
clone size: .
CDR3 length: 14

CDR3 DNA: TGTGCCAGCAGTCCGACCCCTTATTGGACAGGGAGTAGCAATCAGCCCCAGCATTTT
CDR3 protein: CASSPTPYWTGSSNQPQHF
D gene: TRBD1
V gene: TRBV27
J gene: TRBJ1-5
clone size: .
CDR3 length: 19

CDR3 DNA: TGTGCCAGCAGCTTTTTCGAGAGCTCCTACGAGCAGTACTTC
CDR3 protein: CASSFFESSYEQYF
D gene: .
V gene: TRBV7-8
J gene: TRBJ2-7
clone size: .
CDR3 length: 14

CDR3 DNA: TGTGCCAGCAGTTTATCGCCAGGGGACTATGGCTACACCTTC
CDR3 protein: CASSLSPGDYGYTF
D gene: .
V gene: TRBV27
J gene: TRBJ1-2
clone size: .
CDR3 length: 14